Detailed here is one TCR beta chain. Its antigen is still unknown. The data were obtained in a study of a mutant IDH1 vaccine in newly diagnosed glioma. Study details: The start of vaccination came 4-6 weeks after radiotherapy alone, or with temozolomide cycles. Treated patients comprised about 62% males and 37.5% females, mean age about 44 years. Before enrollment, patients got radiotherapy alone, temozolomide alone, or mostly the combination.

Method: immunoSEQ multiplex PCR; TCRdb's copy keeps in-frame clones and lacks some. The sample holds under 150,000 clones, 85% to 90% seen once. The CDR3 runs to 14 residues. Time point here: week 11, during vaccination. It was 300 ug of mutant IDH1 20-mer peptide that made up each vaccine dose, given with topical imiquimod. The donors' diagnosis was new WHO grade 3 or 4 astrocytoma that was IDH1-mutant and ATRX-lost. The sequences come from PBMCs, collected from a glioma patient whose treatment included an IDH1 peptide vaccine. The receptor was derived from a woman aged 45 to 65 with glioma. The chain links TRBV21-1 to TRBJ2-3; the table's D call, TRBD2, was not checked against the DNA. TRBV21-1 corresponds to a pseudogene. CDR3 in amino acids: CASVGDYVTDTQYF. DNA for the CDR3: TGTGCCAGCGTCGGCGACTATGTCACAGATACGCAGTATTTT.